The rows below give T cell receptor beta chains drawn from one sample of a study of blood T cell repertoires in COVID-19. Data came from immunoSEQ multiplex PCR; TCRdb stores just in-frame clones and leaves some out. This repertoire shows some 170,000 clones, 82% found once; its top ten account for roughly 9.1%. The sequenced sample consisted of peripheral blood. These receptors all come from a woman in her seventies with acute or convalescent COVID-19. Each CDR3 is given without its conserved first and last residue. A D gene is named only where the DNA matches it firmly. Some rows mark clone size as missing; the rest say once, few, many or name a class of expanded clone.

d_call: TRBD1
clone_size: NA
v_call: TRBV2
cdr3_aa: ASSYRGYGYT

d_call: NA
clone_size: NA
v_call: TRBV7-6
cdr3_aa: ASSLGGEQF

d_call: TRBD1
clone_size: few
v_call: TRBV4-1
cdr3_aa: ASSPTGATVDTQY

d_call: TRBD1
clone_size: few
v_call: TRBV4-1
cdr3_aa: ASSPTDRDGNTIY

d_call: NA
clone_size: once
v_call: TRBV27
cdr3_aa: ASRGRGRYEKLF

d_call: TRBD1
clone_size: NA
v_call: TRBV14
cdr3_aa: ASSQDFLGQGPTEAF

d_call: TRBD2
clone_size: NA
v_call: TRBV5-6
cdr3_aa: ASSRLAGEETQY

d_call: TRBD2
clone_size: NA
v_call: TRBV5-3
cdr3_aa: ARSWTSGGGRSYNEQF

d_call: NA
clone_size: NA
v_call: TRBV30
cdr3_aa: AWSVSGTGELF

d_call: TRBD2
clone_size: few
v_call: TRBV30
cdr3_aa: AWSWSAGGPGEQY

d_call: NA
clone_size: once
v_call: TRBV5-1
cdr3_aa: ASSLDSVYNEQF

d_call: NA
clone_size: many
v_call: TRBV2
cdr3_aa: ASSGAGANQPQH

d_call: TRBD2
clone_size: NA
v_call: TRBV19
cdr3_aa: ASSMESGSGRRETQY

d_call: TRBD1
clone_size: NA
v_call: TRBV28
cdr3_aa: ASSPGQGREKLF

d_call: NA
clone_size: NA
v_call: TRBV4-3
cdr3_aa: ASSQDLARVYGYT

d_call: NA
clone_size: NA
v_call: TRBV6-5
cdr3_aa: ASSLQTGLSYEQY

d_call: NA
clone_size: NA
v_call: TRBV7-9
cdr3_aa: ASRLGSGDDSPLH

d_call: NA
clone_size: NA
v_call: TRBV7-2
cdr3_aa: ASSSPQGPHGYT

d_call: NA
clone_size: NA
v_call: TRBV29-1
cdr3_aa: SVGESYEQY

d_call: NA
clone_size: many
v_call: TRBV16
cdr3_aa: ASSLQGGGTEAF

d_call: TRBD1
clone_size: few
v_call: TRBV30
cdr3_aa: AWTLSRGVYGYT

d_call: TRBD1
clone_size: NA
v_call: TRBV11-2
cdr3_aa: GSGDGQGITDTQY

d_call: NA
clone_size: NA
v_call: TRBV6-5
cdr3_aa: ASSYSNRINQPQH

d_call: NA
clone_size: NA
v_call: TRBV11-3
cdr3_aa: ASSPGTPNTGELF

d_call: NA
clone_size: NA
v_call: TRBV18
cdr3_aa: ATRGRANEKLF

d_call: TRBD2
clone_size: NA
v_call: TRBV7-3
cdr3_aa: ASQRTSGGLGGNEQF

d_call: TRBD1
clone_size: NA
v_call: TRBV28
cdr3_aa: ASSLDLDWDRAYSYEQY

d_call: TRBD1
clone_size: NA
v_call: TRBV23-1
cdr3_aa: ASSQKMGTGVANEKLF

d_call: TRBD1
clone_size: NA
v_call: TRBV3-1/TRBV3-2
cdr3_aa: ASSQDFGTGSETPLH

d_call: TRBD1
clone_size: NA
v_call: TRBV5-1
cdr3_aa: ASSSQGAGGYGYT

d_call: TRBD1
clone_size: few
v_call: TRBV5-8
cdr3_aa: ASSLQYAGTGYYGYT

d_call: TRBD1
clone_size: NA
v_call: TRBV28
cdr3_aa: ASRKGPGTGEETQY

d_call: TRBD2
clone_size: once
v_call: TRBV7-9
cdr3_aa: ASSSTRTSGSMRNEQF

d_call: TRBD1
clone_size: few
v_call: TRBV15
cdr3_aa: ATSRDRQGAREQY

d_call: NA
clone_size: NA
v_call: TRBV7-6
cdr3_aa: ASSLAAGRVETQY

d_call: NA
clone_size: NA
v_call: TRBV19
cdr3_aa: ASMGGAYQPQH

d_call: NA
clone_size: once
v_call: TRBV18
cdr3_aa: ASSPVQGPPNYGYT

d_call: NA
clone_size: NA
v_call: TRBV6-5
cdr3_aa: ASSYFQGSGNTIY

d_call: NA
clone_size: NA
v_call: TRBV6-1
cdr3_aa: ASSETAWGHTEAF

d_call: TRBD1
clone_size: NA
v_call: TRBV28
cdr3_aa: ASSPRTGAGSAF

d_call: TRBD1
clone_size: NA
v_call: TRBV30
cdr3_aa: AWRTGGTGELF

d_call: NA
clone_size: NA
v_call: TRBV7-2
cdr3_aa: ASTERAGGSYEQY

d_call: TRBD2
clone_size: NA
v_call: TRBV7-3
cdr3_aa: ASSALATEEQF

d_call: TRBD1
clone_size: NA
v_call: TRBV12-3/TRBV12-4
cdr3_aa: ATRDRVNTEAF

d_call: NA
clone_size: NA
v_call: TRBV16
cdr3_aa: ASSQTRPTGELF

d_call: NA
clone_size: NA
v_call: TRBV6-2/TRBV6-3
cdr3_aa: ASSYRGLTPLH

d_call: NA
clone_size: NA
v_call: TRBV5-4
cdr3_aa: ASSFRQADSPLH

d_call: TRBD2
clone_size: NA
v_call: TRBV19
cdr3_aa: ASSILSSGRALTDTQY

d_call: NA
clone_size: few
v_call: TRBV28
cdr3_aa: ASSPGRGGYGDTDTQY

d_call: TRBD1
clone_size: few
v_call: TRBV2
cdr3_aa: ASSDRQGHYGYT

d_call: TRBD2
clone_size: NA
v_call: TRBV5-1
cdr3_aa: ASSLRLAGQETQY

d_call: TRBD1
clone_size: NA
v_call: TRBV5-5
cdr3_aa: ASSHHDRGNEQF

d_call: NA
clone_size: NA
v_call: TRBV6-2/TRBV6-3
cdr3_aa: ASSYRGQYSNQPQH